This T cell receptor beta chain is from a study of beta chain features in type 1 diabetes. Study-level findings and limits: TCRB CDR3 length was moderately but significantly reduced in all four CD4+ subsets of Type 1 diabetes patients.

The single heparinised draw taken from each donor contained roughly 100 mL of blood on average. Of the isolated RNA, all was reverse transcribed, and so the sequenced material was expressed TCRB transcripts. Assay used: immunoSEQ multiplex PCR; TCRdb lists only in-frame clones, some missing. The table includes roughly 340,000 clones, about 12% detected once. This CDR3 has 14 residues. Germline V CDR1 and CDR2: SGHDN, FVKESK. V was shortened by 4 bases and J by 8 bases, with 17 bases between the two germline ends. In regard to this clone: What it binds is not known.

This receptor was identified in a woman between 18 and 30 years old with type 1 diabetes. Sequencing used naive CD4+ T cells from blood. The V and J genes are TRBV14 and TRBJ1-2; D gene ambiguous. As DNA, the CDR3 is TGTGCCAGCAGCCCAGCAATCAGCGGCTGGGGCTACACCTTC. Translated: CASSPAISGWGYTF.